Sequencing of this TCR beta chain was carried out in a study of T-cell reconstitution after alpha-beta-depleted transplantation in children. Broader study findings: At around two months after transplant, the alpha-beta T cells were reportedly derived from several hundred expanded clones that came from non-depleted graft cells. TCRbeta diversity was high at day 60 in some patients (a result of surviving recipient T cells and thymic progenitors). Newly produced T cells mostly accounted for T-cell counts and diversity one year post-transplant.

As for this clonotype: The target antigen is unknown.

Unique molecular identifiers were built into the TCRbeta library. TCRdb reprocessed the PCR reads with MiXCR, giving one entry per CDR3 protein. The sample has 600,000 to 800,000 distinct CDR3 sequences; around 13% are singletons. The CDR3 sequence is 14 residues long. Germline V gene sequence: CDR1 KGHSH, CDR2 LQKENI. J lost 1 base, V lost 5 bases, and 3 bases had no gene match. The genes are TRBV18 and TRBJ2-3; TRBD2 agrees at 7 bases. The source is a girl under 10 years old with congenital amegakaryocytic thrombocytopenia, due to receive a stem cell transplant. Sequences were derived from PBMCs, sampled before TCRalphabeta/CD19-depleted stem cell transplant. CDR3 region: CASSTSGGTDTQYF. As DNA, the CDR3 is TGTGCCAGCTCAACAAGCGGGGGCACAGATACGCAGTATTTT.